In this sample, the clone carrying this T cell receptor (beta chain) turned up a few times. In assigning cohorts, the study relied on participant-reported clinical history. The sample belongs to a study of blood T cell repertoires in COVID-19. The CDR3 covers 13 residues. CDR1 is GTSNPN, CDR2 SVGIG, per germline (reference sequence). Trimming cost V 2 bases and J 5 bases; bases outside gene matches: 6. Generated by immunoSEQ multiplex PCR, the TCRdb table keeps only in-frame clones and is missing some. The sample consists of 150,000 to 200,000 clones, about 83% of them appearing once. The sequenced sample was PBMCs or T cells enriched from blood (not recorded which). This TCR was sampled from a woman in her forties or fifties in a cohort exposed to, infected with or recovered from COVID-19 (not recorded which). J is TRBJ2-7 and V is TRBV30; 7 nucleotides align to TRBD2. The chain's CDR3 is CAWSRGVRDEQYF. The CDR3 DNA is TGTGCCTGGAGTCGGGGGGTCAGGGACGAGCAGTACTTC.